Reported below is one T cell receptor (beta chain). The sample belongs to a study of blood T cell repertoires in COVID-19. About the study: T cells, B-cell-depleted T cells, or PBMCs supplied cDNA or gDNA.

Per the germline V gene, CDR1 is LGHNA and CDR2 is YNFKEQ. CDR3 length: 12 residues. V was pared by 3 bases and J by 5 bases, with 7 bases between. Source study methods: For nucleated cells, counts were estimated from reference gene primer amplification. Profiling relied on immunoSEQ multiplex PCR, and the TCRdb table lists in-frame clones only, not all of them. The V and J calls and the clone size are those of that table, but D and trimming were determined from the DNA. The repertoire includes 300,000 to 400,000 clones, about nine tenths of them detected once, and around 6% sits in the top ten. This receptor was identified in a woman aged 45-65 years with COVID-19, enrolled during active disease. The sequenced sample was peripheral blood. The J gene is TRBJ1-1, the V gene TRBV4-2; D call uncertain. The CDR3 region has the DNA TGTGCCAGCAGCCATTATTTTACTGAAGCTTTCTTT. Its translation: CASSHYFTEAFF.